The 27 T cell receptor beta chains presented below share a single source sample, sequenced in a study of identical twins. TCRdb analysed the 5' RACE reads with MiXCR anew, one entry per CDR3 protein. The table has 280,000 or so distinct CDR3 sequences, more than 6.5% seen once. This sample also appeared in a second study, on yellow fever vaccine responses in identical twins.

The specimen sequenced was memory (CD45RO+) T cells sorted from blood. The receptors stem from a woman aged 18-29 years in good health.

A few counts support this clonotype. The gene calls are TRBV28 and TRBJ1-4, with D perhaps matching TRBD1 (5 bases). V lost 3 bases, J lost 8 bases, and 19 bases lay in between. Germline CDR1 MDHEN, CDR2 SYDVKM. This CDR3 spans 16 amino acids. Here the CDR3 reads CASSFRAGTGEEKLFF. For the CDR3, the DNA is TGTGCCAGCAGTTTCCGGGCAGGGACGGGAGAAGAAAAACTGTTTTTT. The full variable domain, rest sourced from reference TRBV28 and TRBJ1-4, is DVKVTQSSRYLVKRTGEKVFLECVQDMDHENMFWYRQDPGLGLRLIYFSYDVKMKEKGDIPEGYSVSREKKERFSLILESASTNQTSMYLCASSFRAGTGEEKLFFGSGTQLSVL.

This clonotype was recorded at least ten times. The gene calls are TRBV5-1 and TRBJ2-5; D might be TRBD2 (6 bases). In germline, CDR1 is SGHRS, CDR2 YFSETQ. There are 17 residues in the CDR3. The germline V and J ends were trimmed by 4 bases and 3 bases, with 22 bases remaining between them. The CDR3 is CASSQDPRVGGKETQYF. Written as DNA, the CDR3 is TGCGCCAGCAGCCAGGATCCCCGTGTGGGGGGAAAAGAGACCCAGTACTTC.

This clonotype was seen repeatedly, ten times or more. The chain combines TRBV9 with TRBJ1-6, with D possibly TRBD1 on 6 matching bases. CDR1 is SGDLS and CDR2 is YYNGEE in the germline V gene. Trimming left V 0 bases short and J 7 bases short, with 8 bases between. The CDR3 contains 14 residues. In DNA, the CDR3 is TGTGCCAGCAGCGTAGAAGGGGGGAATTCACCCCTCCACTTT. It is translated as CASSVEGGNSPLHF.

Ten or more counts support this clonotype. V and J are TRBV20-1 and TRBJ2-1; TRBD2 agrees at 13 bases. Germline trimming cut 6 bases from V and 8 bases from J; bases unmatched to any gene: 16. CDR3 length equals 17 residues. Germline V CDR1 and CDR2: DFQATT, SNEGSKA (reference sequence). CDR3 DNA: TGCAGTGCCCGCGGACTAGCGGGGGAACTCGCACTGGATGAGCAGTTCTTC. Translated, it gives CSARGLAGELALDEQFF.

This clonotype was observed at least ten times. This chain links TRBV28 with TRBJ1-2; no firm D call. CDR1 and CDR2 from the germline V gene are MDHEN and SYDVKM. The CDR3 covers 12 residues. Trimming removed 2 bases from V and 10 bases from J, with 11 bases in between. The CDR3 sequence: CASSLGSTDYTF. In nucleotides, the CDR3 is TGTGCCAGCAGTTTAGGGTCGACTGACTACACCTTC.

This chain connects TRBV3-1 to TRBJ1-2; D uncertain. This CDR3 comprises 15 residues. Germline V lookup: CDR1 LGHDT, CDR2 YNNKEL (reference sequence). Trimming cost V 3 bases and J 4 bases, with 15 bases left between them. CDR3 in amino acids: CASSQGFGGLYGYTF. CDR3 sequence (DNA): TGTGCCAGCAGCCAGGGCTTCGGCGGACTCTATGGCTACACCTTC.

Details on this clonotype: This may be a read error, as it is one base from a much larger clone. The chain is built from TRBV7-2 and TRBJ1-2, with no clear D. The CDR3 contains 13 residues. Germline loops: CDR1 SGHTA, CDR2 FQGNSA. V was clipped by 2 bases and J by 0 bases, with 4 bases between them. This CDR3 reads CASSLQSNYGYTF. CDR3 DNA sequence: TGTGCCAGCAGCTTACAGTCTAACTATGGCTACACCTTC.

This sequence joins TRBV2 and TRBJ1-2; maybe TRBD1 (5 bases). V gave up 6 bases and J gave up 8 bases, with 13 bases separating them. Germline V CDR1 and CDR2: SNHLY, FYNNEI. The CDR3 has 12 residues. The CDR3 is CASRLTGGGYTF. Written as DNA, the CDR3 is TGTGCCAGCAGACTCACAGGTGGCGGCTACACCTTC.

In its sample, this clonotype was seen many times. This chain uses TRBV7-9 with TRBJ1-1, with a tentative D call TRBD1 (6 bases). There are 15 residues in the CDR3. The V gene's germline CDR1 is SEHNR and CDR2 FQNEAQ (reference sequence). V lost 4 bases and J lost 5, with 17 bases in between. CDR3 region: CASSSETGFETEAFF. In DNA, the CDR3 is TGTGCCAGCAGCTCAGAAACAGGGTTCGAGACTGAAGCTTTCTTT.

This clonotype was detected many times. CDR3 in amino acids: CASSRGLADWSEQFF. CDR3 sequence (DNA): TGTGCCAGCAGCCGAGGACTAGCCGACTGGAGTGAGCAGTTCTTC. This chain links TRBV7-9 with TRBJ2-1; TRBD2 agrees at 8 bases. V gave up 5 bases and J gave up 9 bases; unmatched junction bases: 12. This CDR3 spans 15 amino acids. The germline V gene encodes CDR1 SEHNR and CDR2 FQNEAQ (reference sequence).

This clonotype was seen more than once but under ten times. This chain links TRBV7-2 with TRBJ2-2; D uncertain. Germline loops: CDR1 SGHTA, CDR2 FQGNSA. There are 13 residues in the CDR3. The ends were cut back, 1 base at V and 6 bases at J, with 6 bases in the middle. CDR3 sequence (DNA): TGTGCCAGCAGCTTAGGTTACTCCGGGGAGCTGTTTTTT. As protein: CASSLGYSGELFF.

The chain links TRBV20-1 to TRBJ2-5, with D maybe TRBD1 (5 bases). Per germline, CDR1 DFQATT and CDR2 SNEGSKA (reference sequence). The CDR3 is 13 amino acids. The CDR3, as DNA: TGCAGCCTAAGCAGGGCCCCAAAAGAGACCCAGTACTTC. It encodes CSLSRAPKETQYF.

This clonotype was recorded at least ten times. The chain uses TRBV7-8 and TRBJ2-1; 7 bases align to TRBD2. Per germline, CDR1 SGHVS and CDR2 FQNEAQ. V was clipped by 4 bases and J by 5 bases; unmatched bases: 8. CDR3 length equals 15 residues. CDR3 residues: CASSYGAGANNEQFF. CDR3 coding DNA: TGTGCCAGCAGCTATGGTGCGGGAGCGAACAATGAGCAGTTCTTC.

There are a few counts of this clonotype. The chain is built from TRBV29-1 and TRBJ1-1; 7 nucleotides agree with TRBD1. V shed 7 bases, J shed 7 bases, and the junction held 9 bases outside the gene matches. The CDR3 is 12 residues long. CDR1 is SQVTM and CDR2 is ANQGSEA in the germline V gene. The CDR3 loop reads CSAPTGAYEAFF. The CDR3, as DNA: TGCAGCGCACCTACAGGGGCTTATGAAGCTTTCTTT.

This clonotype was seen many times. V is TRBV12-3 or TRBV12-4 and J is TRBJ2-3; TRBD1 aligns across 8 bases. The CDR3 contains 14 residues. After removal of 6 bases from V and 1 base from J, the junction contained 3 bases not matched to a gene. In DNA, the CDR3 is TGTGCCAGCAGAGACAGGGGAGGCACAGATACGCAGTATTTT. It codes for CASRDRGGTDTQYF.

There are many counts of this clonotype. The chain uses TRBV5-1 and TRBJ1-2; 8 nucleotides align to TRBD1. This CDR3 has 14 amino acids. In germline, CDR1 is SGHRS, CDR2 YFSETQ. V was clipped by 4 bases and J by 2 bases; unmatched bases: 4. Here the CDR3 DNA reads TGCGCCAGCAGCGCAGGGGGCTGGAACTATGGCTACACCTTC. Its translation is CASSAGGWNYGYTF.

This clonotype appeared a few times. V is TRBV11-2 and J is TRBJ2-3, with D tentatively TRBD1 (5 bases). This CDR3 spans 13 amino acids. Per the germline V gene, CDR1 is SGHAT and CDR2 is FQNNGV. The V end lost 6 bases, the J end lost 9 bases, and 16 bases lay between the germline ends. In DNA, the CDR3 is TGTGCCAGCAGACCCCAGGGCCGCGAAACGCAGTATTTT. As protein: CASRPQGRETQYF. Combining the CDR3 with reference TRBV11-2 and TRBJ2-3 gives the whole variable domain EAGVAQSPRYKIIEKRQSVAFWCNPISGHATLYWYQQILGQGPKLLIQFQNNGVVDDSQLPKDRFSAERLKGVDSTLKIQPAKLEDSAVYLCASRPQGRETQYFGPGTRLTVL.

This clonotype was observed a single time. The chain uses TRBV5-6 and TRBJ1-4; TRBD1 matches 7 bases. The CDR3 extends over 11 amino acids. J was trimmed by 14 bases and V by 4 bases; bases with no gene match: 5. CDR1 and CDR2 (germline): SGHDT, YYEEEE. The CDR3 DNA sequence: TGTGCCAGCAGCGAGGGACAGAATCTGTTTTTT. Encoded protein: CASSEGQNLFF.

This clonotype has a count of ten or more. The V and J genes are TRBV5-1 and TRBJ2-7; 9 nucleotides match TRBD1. The length of the CDR3 is 15 residues. With V trimmed by 3 bases and J by 2 bases, 6 bases remained unmatched. Germline V gene data show CDR1 as SGHRS and CDR2 as YFSETQ. The CDR3 DNA follows: TGCGCCAGCAGCTCGACAGGGGGAGTCACCTACGAGCAGTACTTC. Translated, it gives CASSSTGGVTYEQYF.

This clonotype was picked up a small number of times. The chain carries TRBV7-2 and TRBJ2-3; the D gene is possibly TRBD1 (6 bases). V was cut by 0 bases and J by 2 bases, with 15 bases left in between. This CDR3 is 17 amino acids long. Germline loops: CDR1 SGHTA, CDR2 FQGNSA. CDR3 DNA: TGTGCCAGCAGCTTAGCGTCAAGGGGGTGGTACACAGATACGCAGTATTTT. Residues: CASSLASRGWYTDTQYF. The full variable domain, rest sourced from reference TRBV7-2 and TRBJ2-3, is GAGVSQSPSNKVTEKGKDVELRCDPISGHTALYWYRQSLGQGLEFLIYFQGNSAPDKSGLPSDRFSAERTGGSVSTLTIQRTQQEDSAVYLCASSLASRGWYTDTQYFGPGTRLTVL.

The V and J genes are TRBV20-1 and TRBJ2-7; D unresolved. Germline values: CDR1 DFQATT, CDR2 SNEGSKA (reference sequence). The CDR3 is 14 amino acids. V lost 6 bases, J lost 2 bases, and 17 bases lay in between. The CDR3 sequence is CSATGPTQTYEQYF. The CDR3 coding sequence is TGCAGTGCGACGGGCCCCACGCAGACCTACGAGCAGTACTTC.

This clonotype was seen only a few times. The chain uses TRBV27 and TRBJ2-3; D is undetermined. The germline V gene has CDR1 MNHEY and CDR2 SMNVEV (reference sequence). The CDR3 has 15 residues. Deletions cut 5 bases from V and 0 bases from J, with 12 bases between. CDR3 protein: CASSLYATSTDTQYF. CDR3 DNA sequence: TGTGCCAGCAGTCTCTACGCAACCAGCACAGATACGCAGTATTTT.

V usage is TRBV21-1 and J usage is TRBJ2-6; the table's D call TRBD1 went unverified against the DNA. TRBV21-1 is termed a pseudogene. This CDR3 is 20 amino acids long. CDR3 sequence: CASSWGKWTGESSGANVLTF. CDR3 DNA: TGTGCCAGCAGCTGGGGTAAATGGACAGGCGAGAGCTCTGGGGCCAACGTCCTGACTTTC.

This clonotype has a handful of counts. The chain links TRBV7-9 to TRBJ1-2; 7 bases align to TRBD1. CDR1 and CDR2 from the germline V gene are SEHNR and FQNEAQ (reference sequence). The ends lost 3 bases at V and 7 bases at J; junction bases unmatched: 5. The CDR3 spans 13 residues. CDR3 nucleotide sequence: TGTGCCAGCAGCTTCGACAGGGCTCGTGGCTACACCTTC. Protein sequence: CASSFDRARGYTF.

The chain has TRBV13 and TRBJ2-1, with 8 bases fitting TRBD2. The ends lost 4 bases at V and 3 bases at J; junction bases unmatched: 14. CDR1 and CDR2 from the germline V gene are PRHDT and FYEKMQ (reference sequence). This CDR3 is 18 amino acids long. The CDR3 protein is CASSSTDSLAGLYNEQFF. The CDR3 bases are TGTGCCAGCAGCTCGACCGACAGTCTAGCGGGCCTCTACAATGAGCAGTTCTTC.

Ten or more counts support this clonotype. The rearrangement joins TRBV28 to TRBJ1-6; no firm D call. The CDR3 is made up of 17 amino acids. The V end lost 4 bases, the J end lost 6 bases, and 19 bases lay between the germline ends. From germline, CDR1 is MDHEN and CDR2 SYDVKM. CDR3 coding DNA: TGTGCCAGCAGTTCGTCCACGAGTGGGCGGCTTAATTCACCCCTCCACTTT. Protein sequence: CASSSSTSGRLNSPLHF.

The rearrangement links TRBV18 to TRBJ2-7; D remains unclear. The V gene lost 8 bases and the J gene lost 6 bases, with 17 bases spanning the gap. Germline V gene data show CDR1 as KGHSH and CDR2 as LQKENI. The CDR3 is made up of 13 amino acids. The CDR3 coding sequence is TGTGCCAGCACGCAGGCCCCATTTGGCGAGCAGTACTTC. Translation: CASTQAPFGEQYF.